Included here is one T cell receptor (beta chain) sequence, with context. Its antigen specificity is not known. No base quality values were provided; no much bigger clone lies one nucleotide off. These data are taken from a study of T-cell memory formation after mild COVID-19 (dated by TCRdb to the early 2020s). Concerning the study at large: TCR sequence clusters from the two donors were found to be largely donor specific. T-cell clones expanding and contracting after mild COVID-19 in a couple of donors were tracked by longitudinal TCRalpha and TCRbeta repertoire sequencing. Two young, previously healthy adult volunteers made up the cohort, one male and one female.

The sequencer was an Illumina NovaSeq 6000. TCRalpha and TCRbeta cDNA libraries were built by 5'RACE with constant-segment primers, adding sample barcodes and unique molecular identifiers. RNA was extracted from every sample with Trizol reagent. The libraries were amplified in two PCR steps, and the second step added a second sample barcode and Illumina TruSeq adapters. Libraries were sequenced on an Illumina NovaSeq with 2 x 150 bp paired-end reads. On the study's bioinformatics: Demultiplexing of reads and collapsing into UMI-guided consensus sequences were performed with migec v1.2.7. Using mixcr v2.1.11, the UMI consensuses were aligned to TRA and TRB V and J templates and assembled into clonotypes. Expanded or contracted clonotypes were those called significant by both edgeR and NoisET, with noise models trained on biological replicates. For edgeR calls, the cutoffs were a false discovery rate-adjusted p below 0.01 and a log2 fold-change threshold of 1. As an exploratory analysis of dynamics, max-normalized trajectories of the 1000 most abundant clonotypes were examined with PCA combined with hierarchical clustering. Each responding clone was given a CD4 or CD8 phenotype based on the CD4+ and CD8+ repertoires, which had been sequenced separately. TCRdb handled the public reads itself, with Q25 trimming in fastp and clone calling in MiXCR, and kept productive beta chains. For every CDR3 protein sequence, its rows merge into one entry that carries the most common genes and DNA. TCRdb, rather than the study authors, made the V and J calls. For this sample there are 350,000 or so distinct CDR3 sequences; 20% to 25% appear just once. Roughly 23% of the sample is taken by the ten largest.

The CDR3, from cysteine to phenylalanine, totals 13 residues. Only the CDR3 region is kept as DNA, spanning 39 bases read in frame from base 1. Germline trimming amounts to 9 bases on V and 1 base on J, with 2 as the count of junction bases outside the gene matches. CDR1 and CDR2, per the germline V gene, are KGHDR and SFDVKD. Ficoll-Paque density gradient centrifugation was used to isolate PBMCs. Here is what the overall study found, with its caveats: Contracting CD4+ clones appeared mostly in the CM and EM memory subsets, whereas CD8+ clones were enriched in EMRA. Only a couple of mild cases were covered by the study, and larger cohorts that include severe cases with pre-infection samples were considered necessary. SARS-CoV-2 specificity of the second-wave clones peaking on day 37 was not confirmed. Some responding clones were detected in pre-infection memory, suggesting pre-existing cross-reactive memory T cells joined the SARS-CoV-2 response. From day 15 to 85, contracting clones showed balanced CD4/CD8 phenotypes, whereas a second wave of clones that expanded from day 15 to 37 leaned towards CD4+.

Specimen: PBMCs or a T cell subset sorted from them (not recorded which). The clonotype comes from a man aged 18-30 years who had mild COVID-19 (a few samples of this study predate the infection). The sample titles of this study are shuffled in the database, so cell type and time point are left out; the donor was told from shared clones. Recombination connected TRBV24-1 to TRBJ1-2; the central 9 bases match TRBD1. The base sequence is TGTGCCACCTCGACAGGGGGTAACTATGGCTACACCTTC. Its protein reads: CATSTGGNYGYTF.